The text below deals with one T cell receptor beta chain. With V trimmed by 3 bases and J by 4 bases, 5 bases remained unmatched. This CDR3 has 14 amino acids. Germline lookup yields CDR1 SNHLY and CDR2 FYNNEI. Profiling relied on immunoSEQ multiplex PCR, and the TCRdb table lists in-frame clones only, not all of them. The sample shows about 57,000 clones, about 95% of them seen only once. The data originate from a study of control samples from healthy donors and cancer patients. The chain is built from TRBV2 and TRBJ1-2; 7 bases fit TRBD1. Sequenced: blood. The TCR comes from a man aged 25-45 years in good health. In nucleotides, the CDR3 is TGTGCCAGCAGTGACCTGACAGGGCCCTATGGCTACACCTTC. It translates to CASSDLTGPYGYTF.